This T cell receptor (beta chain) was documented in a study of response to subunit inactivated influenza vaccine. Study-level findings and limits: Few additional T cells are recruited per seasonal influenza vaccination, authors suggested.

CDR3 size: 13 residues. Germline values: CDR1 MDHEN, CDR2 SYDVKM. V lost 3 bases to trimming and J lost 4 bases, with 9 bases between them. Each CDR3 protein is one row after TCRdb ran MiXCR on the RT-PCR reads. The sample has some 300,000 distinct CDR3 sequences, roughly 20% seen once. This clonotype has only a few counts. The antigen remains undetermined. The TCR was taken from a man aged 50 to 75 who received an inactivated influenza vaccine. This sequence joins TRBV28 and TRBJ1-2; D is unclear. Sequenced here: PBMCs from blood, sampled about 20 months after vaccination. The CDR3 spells CASSFKGTYGYTF. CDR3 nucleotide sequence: TGTGCCAGCAGTTTTAAGGGCACCTATGGCTACACCTTC.